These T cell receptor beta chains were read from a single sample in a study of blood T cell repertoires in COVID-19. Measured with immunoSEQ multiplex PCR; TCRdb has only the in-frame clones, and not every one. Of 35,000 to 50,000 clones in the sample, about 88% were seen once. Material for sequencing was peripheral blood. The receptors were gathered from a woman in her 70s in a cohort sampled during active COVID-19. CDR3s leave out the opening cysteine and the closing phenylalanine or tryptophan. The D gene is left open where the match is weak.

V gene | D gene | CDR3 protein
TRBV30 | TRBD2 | AWSFSGSNYNEQF
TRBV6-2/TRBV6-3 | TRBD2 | ASSYSGGTAYNEQF
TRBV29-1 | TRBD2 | SVEFWEGPYNEQF
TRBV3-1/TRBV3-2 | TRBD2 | ASSQFSGGYYEQY
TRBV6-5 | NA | ASSYQDQETQY
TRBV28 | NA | ASSLGDLTFAF
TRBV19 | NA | ASSLAASYGYT
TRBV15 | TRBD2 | ATSSPSGRGSHTQY
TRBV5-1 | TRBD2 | ASSPRTSGSSNEQF
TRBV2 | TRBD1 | ASDAQGGGNQPQH
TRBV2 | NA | ASSSAGISYEQY
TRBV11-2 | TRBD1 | ASSLVPRDRGSGANVLT
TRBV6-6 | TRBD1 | ASSLGGTGGEQY
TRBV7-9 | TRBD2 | ASSLEASGIGTQY
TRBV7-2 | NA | ASSLEGASDTQY
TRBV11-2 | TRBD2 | ASSLGSGTSTDTQY
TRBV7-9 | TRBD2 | ASGISGSLTGELF
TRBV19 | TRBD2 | ASSTSGTSTDTQY
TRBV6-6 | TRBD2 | ASSYAKLADIYEQY
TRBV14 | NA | ASSQDSGTDTQY
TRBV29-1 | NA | SVEEAGSETGELF
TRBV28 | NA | ASSLVGEALSYEQY
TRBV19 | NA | ASSISRGSGANVLT
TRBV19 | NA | ATGVGSYNEQF
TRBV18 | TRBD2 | ASSPTSGDGEQY
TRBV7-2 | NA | ASSPPGETQY
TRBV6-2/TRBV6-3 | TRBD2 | ASSSGTSFYNEQF
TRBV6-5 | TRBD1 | ASRRDREAF
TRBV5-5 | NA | ASSPDSNQPQH
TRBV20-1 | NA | SASTFLSYNEQF
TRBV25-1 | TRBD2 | ASSEGGANTGELF
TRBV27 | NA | ASSFRGAYGANVLT
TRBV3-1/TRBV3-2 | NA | ASQLDGSSYNEQF
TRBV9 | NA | ASSGGAKTGELF
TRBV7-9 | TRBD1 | ASSPGTGGMGYTEAF
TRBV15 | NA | ATSRDLQDQNEQY
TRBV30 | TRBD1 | AWRQGANYGYT
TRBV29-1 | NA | SVEDTGAEEKLF
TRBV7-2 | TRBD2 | ASSLWREDEQY
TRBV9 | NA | ASSVGGHSGNTIY
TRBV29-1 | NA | SVGGTSNQPQH
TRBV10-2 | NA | ASSESPGNSNQPQH
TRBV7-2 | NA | ASSLNSGGNQPQH